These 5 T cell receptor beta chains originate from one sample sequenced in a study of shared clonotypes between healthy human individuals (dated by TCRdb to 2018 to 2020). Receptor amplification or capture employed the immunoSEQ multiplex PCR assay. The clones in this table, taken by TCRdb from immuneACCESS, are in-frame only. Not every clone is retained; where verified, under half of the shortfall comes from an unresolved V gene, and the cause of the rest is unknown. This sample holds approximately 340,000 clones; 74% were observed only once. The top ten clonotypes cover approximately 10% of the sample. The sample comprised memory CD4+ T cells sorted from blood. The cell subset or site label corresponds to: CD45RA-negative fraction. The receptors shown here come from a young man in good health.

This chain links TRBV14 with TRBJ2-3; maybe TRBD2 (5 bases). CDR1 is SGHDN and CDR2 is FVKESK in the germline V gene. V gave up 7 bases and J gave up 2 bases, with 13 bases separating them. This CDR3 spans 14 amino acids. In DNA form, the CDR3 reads TGTGCCAGCAAGGAGAGGGATTTCACAGATACGCAGTATTTT. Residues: CASKERDFTDTQYF.

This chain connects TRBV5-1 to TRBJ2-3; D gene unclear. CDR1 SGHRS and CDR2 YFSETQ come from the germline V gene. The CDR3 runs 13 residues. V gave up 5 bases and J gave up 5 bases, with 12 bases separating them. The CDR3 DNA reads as TGCGCCAGCAGGTTCGGGCCGGGAGATACGCAGTATTTT. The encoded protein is CASRFGPGDTQYF. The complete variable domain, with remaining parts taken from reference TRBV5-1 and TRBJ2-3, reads KAGVTQTPRYLIKTRGQQVTLSCSPISGHRSVSWYQQTPGQGLQFLFEYFSETQRNKGNFPGRFSGRQFSNSRSEMNVSTLELGDSALYLCASRFGPGDTQYFGPGTRLTVL.

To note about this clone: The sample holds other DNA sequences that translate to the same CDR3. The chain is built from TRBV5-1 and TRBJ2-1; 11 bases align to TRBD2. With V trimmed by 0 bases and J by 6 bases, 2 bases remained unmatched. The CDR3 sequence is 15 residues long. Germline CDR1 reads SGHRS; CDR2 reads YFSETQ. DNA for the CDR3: TGCGCCAGCAGCTTGGAGCTAGCGGGGGGCAATGAGCAGTTCTTC. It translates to CASSLELAGGNEQFF.

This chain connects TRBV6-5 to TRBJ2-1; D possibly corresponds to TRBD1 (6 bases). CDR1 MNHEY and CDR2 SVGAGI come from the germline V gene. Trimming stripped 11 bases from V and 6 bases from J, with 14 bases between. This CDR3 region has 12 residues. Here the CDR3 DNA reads TGTGCCGCCGCTGAGGGGGTCAATGAGCAGTTCTTC. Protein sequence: CAAAEGVNEQFF.

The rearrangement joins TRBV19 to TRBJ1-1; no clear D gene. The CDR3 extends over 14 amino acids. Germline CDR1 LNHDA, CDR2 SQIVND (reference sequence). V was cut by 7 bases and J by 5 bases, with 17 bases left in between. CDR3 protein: CASKEGRRTTEAFF. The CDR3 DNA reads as TGTGCCAGTAAGGAAGGGAGGAGGACTACTGAAGCTTTCTTT.